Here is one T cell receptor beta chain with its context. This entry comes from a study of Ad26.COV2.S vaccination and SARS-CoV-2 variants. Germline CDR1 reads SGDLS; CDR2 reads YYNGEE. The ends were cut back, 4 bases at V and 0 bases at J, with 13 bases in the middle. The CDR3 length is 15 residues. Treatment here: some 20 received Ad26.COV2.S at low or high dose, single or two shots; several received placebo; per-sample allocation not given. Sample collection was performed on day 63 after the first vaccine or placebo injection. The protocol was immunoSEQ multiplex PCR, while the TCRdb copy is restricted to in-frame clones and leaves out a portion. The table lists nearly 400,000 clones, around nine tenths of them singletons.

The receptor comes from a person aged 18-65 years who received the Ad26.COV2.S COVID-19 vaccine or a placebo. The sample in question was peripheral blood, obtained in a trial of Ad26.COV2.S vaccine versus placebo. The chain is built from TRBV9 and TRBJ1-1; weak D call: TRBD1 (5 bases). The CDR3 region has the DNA TGTGCCAGCAGCAAAGAGGGGACGGTGAACACTGAAGCTTTCTTT. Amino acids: CASSKEGTVNTEAFF.